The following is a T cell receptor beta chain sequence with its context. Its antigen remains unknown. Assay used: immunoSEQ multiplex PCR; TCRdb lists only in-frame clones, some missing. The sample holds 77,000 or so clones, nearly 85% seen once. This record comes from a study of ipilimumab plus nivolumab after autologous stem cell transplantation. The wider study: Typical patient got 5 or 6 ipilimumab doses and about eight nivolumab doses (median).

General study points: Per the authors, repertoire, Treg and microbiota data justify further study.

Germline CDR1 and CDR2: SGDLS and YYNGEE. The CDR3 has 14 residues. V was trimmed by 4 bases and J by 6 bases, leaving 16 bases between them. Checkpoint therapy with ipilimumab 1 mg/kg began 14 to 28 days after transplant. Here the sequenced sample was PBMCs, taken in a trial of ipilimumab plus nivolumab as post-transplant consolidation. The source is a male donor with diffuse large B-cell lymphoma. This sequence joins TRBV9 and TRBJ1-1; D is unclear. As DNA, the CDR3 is TGTGCCAGCAGCCCTAGATGGGAAAAAGCTGAAGCTTTCTTT. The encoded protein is CASSPRWEKAEAFF.